This TCR beta chain was obtained from a study of patients and donors after allogeneic stem cell transplantation. This CDR3 contains 16 residues. The V end was cut by 5 bases, the J end by 3 bases, with 20 bases between. Germline lookup yields CDR1 MNHEY and CDR2 SVGAGI. TCRdb used MiXCR to reprocess the RT-PCR reads, holding one entry per CDR3 protein. This sample has over 150,000 distinct CDR3 sequences, with about 32% found just once. The sequenced sample was blood, either unsorted or a sorted T cell fraction (not recorded which). This clonotype originated in a human donor who was either an allogeneic HSCT recipient or a stem cell or donor lymphocyte infusion donor (not recorded which). It is not recorded whose cells these are; they may come from a transplant donor. V is TRBV6-5 and J is TRBJ2-7, with D possibly being TRBD2 (5 bases). CDR3 loop: CASSLGQRSRDYEQYF. The CDR3 DNA sequence: TGTGCCAGCAGTCTCGGTCAGCGGAGCAGAGACTACGAGCAGTACTTC.